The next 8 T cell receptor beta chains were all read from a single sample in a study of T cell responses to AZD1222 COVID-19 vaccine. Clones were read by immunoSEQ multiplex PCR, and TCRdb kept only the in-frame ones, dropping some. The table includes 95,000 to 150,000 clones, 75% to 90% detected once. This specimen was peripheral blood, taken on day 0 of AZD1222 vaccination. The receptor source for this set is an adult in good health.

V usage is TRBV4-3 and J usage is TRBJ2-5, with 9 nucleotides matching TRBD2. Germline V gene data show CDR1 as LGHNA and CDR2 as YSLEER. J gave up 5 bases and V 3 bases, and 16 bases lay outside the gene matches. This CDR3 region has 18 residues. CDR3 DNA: TGCGCCAGCAGCCAGGAGCTAGGGGGCGGGGGGGCCCTTGAGACCCAGTACTTC. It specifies CASSQELGGGGALETQYF.

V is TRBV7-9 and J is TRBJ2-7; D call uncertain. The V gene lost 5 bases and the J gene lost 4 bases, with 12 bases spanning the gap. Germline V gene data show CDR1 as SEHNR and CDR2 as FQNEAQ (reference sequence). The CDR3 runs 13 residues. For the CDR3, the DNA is TGTGCCAGCAGCCCCTCGTGGAAATACGAGCAGTACTTC. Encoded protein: CASSPSWKYEQYF.

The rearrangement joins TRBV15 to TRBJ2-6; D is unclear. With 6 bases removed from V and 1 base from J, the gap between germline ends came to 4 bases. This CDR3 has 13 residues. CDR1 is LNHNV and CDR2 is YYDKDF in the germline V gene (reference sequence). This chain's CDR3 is CATRRSGANVLTF. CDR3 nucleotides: TGTGCCACCAGAAGATCTGGGGCCAACGTCCTGACTTTC.

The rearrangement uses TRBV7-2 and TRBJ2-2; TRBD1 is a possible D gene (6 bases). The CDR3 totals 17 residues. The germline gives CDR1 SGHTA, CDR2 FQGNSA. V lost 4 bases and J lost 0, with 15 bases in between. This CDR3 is CASSSVWGLANTGELFF. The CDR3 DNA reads TGTGCCAGCAGCTCCGTGTGGGGGCTTGCGAACACCGGGGAGCTGTTTTTT.

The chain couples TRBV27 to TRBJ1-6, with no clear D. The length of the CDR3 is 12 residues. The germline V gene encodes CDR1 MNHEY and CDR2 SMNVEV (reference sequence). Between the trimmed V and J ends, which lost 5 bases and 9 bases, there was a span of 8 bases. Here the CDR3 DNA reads TGTGCCAGCAGTGGCAGGCTTTCACCCCTCCACTTT. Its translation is CASSGRLSPLHF.

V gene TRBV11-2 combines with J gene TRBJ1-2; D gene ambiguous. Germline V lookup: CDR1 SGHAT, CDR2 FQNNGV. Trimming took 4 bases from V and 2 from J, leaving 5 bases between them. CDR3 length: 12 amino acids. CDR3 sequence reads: CASSSGNYGYTF. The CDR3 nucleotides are TGTGCCAGCAGCTCGGGAAACTATGGCTACACCTTC. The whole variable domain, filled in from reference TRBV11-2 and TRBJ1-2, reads EAGVAQSPRYKIIEKRQSVAFWCNPISGHATLYWYQQILGQGPKLLIQFQNNGVVDDSQLPKDRFSAERLKGVDSTLKIQPAKLEDSAVYLCASSSGNYGYTFGSGTRLTVV.

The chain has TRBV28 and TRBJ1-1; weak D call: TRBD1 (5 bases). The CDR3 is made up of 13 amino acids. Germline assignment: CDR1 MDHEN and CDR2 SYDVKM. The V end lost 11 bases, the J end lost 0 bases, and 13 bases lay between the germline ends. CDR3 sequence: CAVQGPMNTEAFF. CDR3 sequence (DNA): TGTGCCGTCCAGGGCCCCATGAACACTGAAGCTTTCTTT. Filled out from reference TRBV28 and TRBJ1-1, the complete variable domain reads DVKVTQSSRYLVKRTGEKVFLECVQDMDHENMFWYRQDPGLGLRLIYFSYDVKMKEKGDIPEGYSVSREKKERFSLILESASTNQTSMYLCAVQGPMNTEAFFGQGTRLTVV.

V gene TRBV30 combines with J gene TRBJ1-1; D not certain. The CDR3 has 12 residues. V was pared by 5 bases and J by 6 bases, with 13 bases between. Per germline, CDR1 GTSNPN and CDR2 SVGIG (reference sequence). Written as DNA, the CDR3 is TGTGCCTGGTTTTTAAGGGAGGCTGAAGCTTTCTTT. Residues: CAWFLREAEAFF.